The entry below describes one TCR beta chain. Its cognate antigen is unknown. The study ran its PCR with 60 Vbeta and 13 Jbeta primers. The protocol was immunoSEQ multiplex PCR, while the TCRdb copy is restricted to in-frame clones and leaves out a portion. The sample table sets out about 200,000 clones. This entry comes from a study of cytomegalovirus exposure and HLA in healthy donors. Study summary: Roughly 92 million unique TCRs, all from HLA-typed donors, were included in an early release of the data. Study outcomes and limitations: Later on, an analysis found that several of the most significant clusters appeared to be linked to common viral pathogens, which included parvovirus B19. Reported findings show TCR beta sequences accurately forecast HLA-A and HLA-B alleles in most subjects.

V was trimmed by 4 bases and J by 4 bases, leaving 12 bases between them. CDR3 length equals 14 residues. Germline-derived CDR1 and CDR2 are SGHNT and YYREEE (reference sequence). What was sequenced was PBMCs. The J gene is TRBJ1-3, the V gene TRBV5-4; D not resolved. This TCR was recovered from a man under 40 in good health and CMV-seronegative. CDR3 nucleotide sequence: TGTGCCAGCAGCGCGCGAGGAAGAGGAAACACCATATATTTT. Translated: CASSARGRGNTIYF.